The subject of this entry is one T cell receptor (beta chain). The record originates from a study of blood T cell repertoires in COVID-19. Study overall: Specimens from acute and convalescent COVID-19 originated in the United States, Italy and Spain. T cells, B-cell-depleted T cells, or PBMCs supplied cDNA or gDNA.

Authors' data handling: For nucleated cells, counts were estimated from reference gene primer amplification. Using immunoSEQ multiplex PCR, the repertoire was profiled, and TCRdb retains in-frame clones only, with some absent. V, J and clone size are those of that table, while D and trimming were read from the DNA. The sample has over 100,000 clones; around 83% are singletons. Germline V gives CDR1 SEHNR, CDR2 FQNEAQ (reference sequence). Trimming removed 6 bases from V and 6 bases from J; junction bases left unmatched: 12. There are 16 residues in the CDR3. The chain is built from TRBV7-9 and TRBJ2-2, with 8 positions matching TRBD1. Input material: peripheral blood. The sequence derives from a woman older than 75 with active or convalescent COVID-19. In DNA, the CDR3 is TGTGCCAGCAGATACGCCGCGACAGGGGATCCCGGGGAGCTGTTTTTT. Amino acid sequence: CASRYAATGDPGELFF.